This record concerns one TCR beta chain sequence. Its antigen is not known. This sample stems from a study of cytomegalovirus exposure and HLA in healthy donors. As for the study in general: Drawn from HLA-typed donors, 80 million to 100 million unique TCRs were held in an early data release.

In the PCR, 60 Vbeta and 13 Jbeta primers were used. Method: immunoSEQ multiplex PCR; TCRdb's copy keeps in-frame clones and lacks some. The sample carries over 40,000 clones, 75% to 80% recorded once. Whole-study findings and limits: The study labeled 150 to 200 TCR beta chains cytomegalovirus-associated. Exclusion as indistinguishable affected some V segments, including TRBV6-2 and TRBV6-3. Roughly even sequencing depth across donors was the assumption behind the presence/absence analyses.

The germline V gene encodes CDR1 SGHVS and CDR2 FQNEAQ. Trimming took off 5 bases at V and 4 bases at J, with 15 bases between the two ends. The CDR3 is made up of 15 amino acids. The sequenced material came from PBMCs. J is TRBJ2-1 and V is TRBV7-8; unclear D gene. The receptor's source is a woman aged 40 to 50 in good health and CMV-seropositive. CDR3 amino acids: CASSITHTPYNEQFF. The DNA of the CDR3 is TGTGCCAGCAGCATAACACATACCCCGTACAATGAGCAGTTCTTC.